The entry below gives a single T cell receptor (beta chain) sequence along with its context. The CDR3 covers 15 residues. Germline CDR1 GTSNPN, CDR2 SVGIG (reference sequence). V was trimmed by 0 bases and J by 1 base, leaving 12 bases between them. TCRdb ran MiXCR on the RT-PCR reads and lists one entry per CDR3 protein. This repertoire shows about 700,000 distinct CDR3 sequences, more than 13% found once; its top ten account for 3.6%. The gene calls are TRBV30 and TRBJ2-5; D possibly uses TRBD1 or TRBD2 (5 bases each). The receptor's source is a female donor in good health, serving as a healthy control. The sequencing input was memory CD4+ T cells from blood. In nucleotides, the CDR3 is TGTGCCTGGAGTGTACGGGGCGACACCCAAGAGACCCAGTACTTC. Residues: CAWSVRGDTQETQYF. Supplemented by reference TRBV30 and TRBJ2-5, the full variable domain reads SQTIHQWPATLVQPVGSPLSLECTVEGTSNPNLYWYRQAAGRGLQLLFYSVGIGQISSEVPQNLSASRPQDRQFILSSKKLLLSDSGFYLCAWSVRGDTQETQYFGPGTRLLVL.